A selection of T cell receptor beta chains follows, all from one sample in a study of T-cell reconstitution after alpha-beta-depleted transplantation in children. TCRdb independently ran MiXCR on the PCR reads; one entry per CDR3 protein. Of tens of thousands of distinct CDR3 sequences in the sample, 4% to 5% were seen once. Sequencing was performed on PBMCs, mostly from graft donor cells, taken 180 days after TCRalphabeta/CD19-depleted stem cell transplant. The receptors were sampled from a boy in the first two years of life who had a stem cell transplant for acute myeloid leukemia, so the T cells may come from the graft donor. Each CDR3 is given with its conserved first and last residue. A D gene is named only where the DNA matches it firmly. For some rows the clone size is stated as once, few or many, or as a class when expanded; others skip it.

TRBV20-1	many	TRBJ1-5	NA	15	TGCAGTGCTAGGGCAGGATCATATAGCAATCAGCCCCAGCATTTT	CSARAGSYSNQPQHF
TRBV4-1	many	TRBJ1-1	TRBD1	15	TGCGCCAGCAGCCAAGGGGGACAGATGAACACTGAAGCTTTCTTT	CASSQGGQMNTEAFF
TRBV6-5	many	TRBJ1-5	NA	16	TGTGCCAGCAGAAAACAAGGGACGGGTAGCAATCAGCCCCAGCATTTT	CASRKQGTGSNQPQHF
TRBV5-6	many	TRBJ2-1	TRBD1	16	TGTGCCAGCAGTAAGACCGGGACAGGGGGTCCGGATGAGCAGTTCTTC	CASSKTGTGGPDEQFF
TRBV20-1	many	TRBJ2-2	NA	15	TGCAGTGCTAGTTTGACACCAGCGAACACCGGGGAGCTGTTTTTT	CSASLTPANTGELFF
TRBV7-9	many	TRBJ2-3	NA	20	TGTGCCAGCAGCCGCACCGGACTCGAGCTTCCTTTTTTCGGCACAGATACGCAGTATTTT	CASSRTGLELPFFGTDTQYF
TRBV5-1	many	TRBJ2-1	NA	14	TGCGCCAGCAGCTTGGGGGGACTCAACAATGAGCAGTTCTTC	CASSLGGLNNEQFF
TRBV20-1	NA	TRBJ2-7	NA	13	TGCTTTGCTAGACCGGACGGTTCCTACGAGCAGTACTTC	CFARPDGSYEQYF
TRBV6-5	many	TRBJ1-1	TRBD1	15	TGTGCCAGCAGTTCAGACAGGGGGATGAACACTGAAGCTTTCTTT	CASSSDRGMNTEAFF
TRBV12-3/TRBV12-4	many	TRBJ2-7	TRBD2	18	TGTGCCAGCAGTTTAGCGCCCCGACTAGCGGGGGACCTCTACGAGCAGTACTTC	CASSLAPRLAGDLYEQYF
TRBV7-9	many	TRBJ2-3	TRBD2	17	TGTGCCAGCAGCCCGGGGGCGGGGGGTTCCCTCACAGATACGCAGTATTTT	CASSPGAGGSLTDTQYF
TRBV6-5	many	TRBJ2-7	NA	14	TGTGCCAGCAGTTACTCGATGGGGGAGTACGAGCAGTACTTC	CASSYSMGEYEQYF
TRBV11-3	many	TRBJ1-1	NA	13	TGTGCCAGCAGCTTCAAGGACGGCACTGAAGCTTTCTTT	CASSFKDGTEAFF